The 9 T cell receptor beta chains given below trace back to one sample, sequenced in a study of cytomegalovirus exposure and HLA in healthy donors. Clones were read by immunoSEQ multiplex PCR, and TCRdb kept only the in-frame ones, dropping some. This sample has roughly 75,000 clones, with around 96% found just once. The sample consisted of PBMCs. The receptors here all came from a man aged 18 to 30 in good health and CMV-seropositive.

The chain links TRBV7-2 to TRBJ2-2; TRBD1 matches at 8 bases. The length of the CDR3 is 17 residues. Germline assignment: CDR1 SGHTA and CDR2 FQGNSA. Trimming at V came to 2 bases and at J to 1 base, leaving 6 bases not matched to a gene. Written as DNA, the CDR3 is TGTGCCAGCAGCTTACTCGGACAGGGAATGAACACCGGGGAGCTGTTTTTT. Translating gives CASSLLGQGMNTGELFF.

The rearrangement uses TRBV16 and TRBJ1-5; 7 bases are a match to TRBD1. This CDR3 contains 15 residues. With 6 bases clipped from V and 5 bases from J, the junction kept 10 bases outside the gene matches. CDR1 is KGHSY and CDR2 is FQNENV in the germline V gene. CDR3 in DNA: TGTGCCAGCAGACCCGGGACAGAATACTATCAGCCCCAGCATTTT. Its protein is CASRPGTEYYQPQHF.

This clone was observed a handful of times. In nucleotides, the CDR3 is TGCGCCAGCAGAAGGACAGAAGATAGCAATCAGCCCCAGCATTTT. Translating it yields CASRRTEDSNQPQHF. This chain links TRBV4-1 with TRBJ1-5; a weak D match, TRBD1 (6 bases). V was clipped by 6 bases and J by 0 bases, with 12 bases between them. The CDR3 has 15 residues. Germline V gene lookup returns CDR1 MGHRA and CDR2 YSYEKL.

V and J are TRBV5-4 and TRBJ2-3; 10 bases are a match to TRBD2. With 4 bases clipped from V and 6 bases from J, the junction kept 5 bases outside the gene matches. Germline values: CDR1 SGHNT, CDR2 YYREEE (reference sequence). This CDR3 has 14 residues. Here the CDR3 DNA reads TGTGCCAGCAGCGAGACTAGCGGGTCCGATACGCAGTATTTT. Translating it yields CASSETSGSDTQYF.

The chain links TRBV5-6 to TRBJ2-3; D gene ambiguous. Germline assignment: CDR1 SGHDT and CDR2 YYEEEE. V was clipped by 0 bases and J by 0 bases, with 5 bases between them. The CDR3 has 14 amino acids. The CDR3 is CASSLATSTDTQYF. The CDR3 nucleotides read TGTGCCAGCAGCTTGGCAACTAGCACAGATACGCAGTATTTT.

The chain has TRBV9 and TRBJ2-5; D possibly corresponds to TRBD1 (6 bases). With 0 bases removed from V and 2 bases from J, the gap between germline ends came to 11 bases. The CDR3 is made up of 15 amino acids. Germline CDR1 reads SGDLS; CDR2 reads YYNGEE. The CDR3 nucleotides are TGTGCCAGCAGCGTAGGGCCCGGGACACAAGAGACCCAGTACTTC. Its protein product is CASSVGPGTQETQYF. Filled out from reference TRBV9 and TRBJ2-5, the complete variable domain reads DSGVTQTPKHLITATGQRVTLRCSPRSGDLSVYWYQQSLDQGLQFLIQYYNGEERAKGNILERFSAQQFPDLHSELNLSSLELGDSALYFCASSVGPGTQETQYFGPGTRLLVL.

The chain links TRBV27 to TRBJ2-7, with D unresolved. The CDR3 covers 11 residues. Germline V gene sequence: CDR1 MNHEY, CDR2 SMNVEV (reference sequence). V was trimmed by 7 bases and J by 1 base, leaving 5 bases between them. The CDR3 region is CASTDSYEQYF. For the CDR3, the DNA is TGTGCCAGCACAGATTCCTACGAGCAGTACTTC.

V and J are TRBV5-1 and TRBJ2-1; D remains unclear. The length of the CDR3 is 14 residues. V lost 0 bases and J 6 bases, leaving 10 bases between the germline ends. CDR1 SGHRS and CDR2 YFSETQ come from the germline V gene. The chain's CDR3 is CASSLGQEGNEQFF. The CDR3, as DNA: TGCGCCAGCAGCTTGGGGCAGGAAGGCAATGAGCAGTTCTTC.

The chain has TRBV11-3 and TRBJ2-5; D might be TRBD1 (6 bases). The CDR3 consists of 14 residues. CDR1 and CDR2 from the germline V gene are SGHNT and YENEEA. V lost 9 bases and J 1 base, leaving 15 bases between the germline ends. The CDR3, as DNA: TGTGCCAGTTCATCCCGGGACACCCAAGAGACCCAGTACTTC. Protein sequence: CASSSRDTQETQYF. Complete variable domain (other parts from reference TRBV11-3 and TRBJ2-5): EAGVVQSPRYKIIEKKQPVAFWCNPISGHNTLYWYLQNLGQGPELLIRYENEEAVDDSQLPKDRFSAERLKGVDSTLKIQPAELGDSAVYLCASSSRDTQETQYFGPGTRLLVL.